These 32 T cell receptor beta chains were sequenced from one sample in a study of T cell repertoires in cytomegalovirus infection. MiXCR was run by TCRdb on the reads, yielding one entry per CDR3 protein. The data contain about 530,000 distinct CDR3 sequences, less than 30% of them singletons. The sample was PBMCs. These receptors all come from a human donor in good health (CMV status not recorded). Some clones in this sample may be carry-over from other donors' samples.

The chain carries TRBV6-2 or TRBV6-3 and TRBJ1-5; tentatively, D is TRBD1 (5 bases). This CDR3 region has 16 residues. Trimming cost V 5 bases and J 3 bases, with 17 bases left between them. In germline, CDR1 is MNHEY, CDR2 SVGEGT. DNA of the CDR3: TGTGCCAGCAGTGAAGTCGGGGGACCCACCAATCAGCCCCAGCATTTT. It translates to CASSEVGGPTNQPQHF.

This clonotype came up many times. This chain uses TRBV7-8 with TRBJ1-1, with D possibly matching TRBD1 (5 bases). The germline V gene encodes CDR1 SGHVS and CDR2 FQNEAQ. Trimming cost V 2 bases and J 0 bases, with 13 bases left between them. The CDR3 has 16 amino acids. CDR3 bases: TGTGCCAGCAGCTTAATTGACAGCACAATGAACACTGAAGCTTTCTTT. It codes for CASSLIDSTMNTEAFF.

The rearrangement joins TRBV29-1 to TRBJ2-1; 7 bases are a match to TRBD2. Germline CDR1 SQVTM, CDR2 ANQGSEA. With V trimmed by 6 bases and J by 7 bases, 18 bases remained unmatched. The CDR3 has 16 amino acids. The CDR3 here is CSVAPRAGVFGNEQFF. The CDR3 DNA reads TGCAGCGTCGCCCCTAGGGCGGGAGTGTTTGGAAATGAGCAGTTCTTC.

The CDR3 is CANRTIRIGRNYGYTF. The CDR3 nucleotides are TGTGCCAACCGTACGATACGAATCGGACGTAACTATGGCTACACCTTC. The chain combines TRBV5-4 with TRBJ1-2; D not resolved. Germline CDR1 is SGHNT and CDR2 is YYREEE (reference sequence). The CDR3 loop spans 16 amino acids. With 9 bases removed from V and 1 base from J, the gap between germline ends came to 22 bases. Full variable domain (remainder filled in from reference TRBV5-4 and TRBJ1-2): ETGVTQSPTHLIKTRGQQVTLRCSSQSGHNTVSWYQQALGQGPQFIFQYYREEENGRGNFPPRFSGLQFPNYSSELNVNALELDDSALYLCANRTIRIGRNYGYTFGSGTRLTVV.

The chain joins TRBV6-2 or TRBV6-3 to TRBJ1-1, with 7 bases fitting TRBD1. The CDR3 is 12 residues long. After removal of 6 bases from V and 5 bases from J, the junction contained 3 bases not matched to a gene. The germline V gene has CDR1 MNHEY and CDR2 SVGEGT. In DNA form, the CDR3 reads TGTGCCAGCAGCCAGACAGGGACTGAAGCTTTCTTT. It encodes CASSQTGTEAFF.

This clonotype was counted between two and nine times. CDR3 bases: TGTGCCAGCAGCACTAGCGGCCTAGGGACCCAGTACTTC. Encoded protein: CASSTSGLGTQYF. V usage is TRBV6-8 and J usage is TRBJ2-5, with TRBD2 matching over 8 bases. Per germline, CDR1 MNHGY and CDR2 SAAAGT. The CDR3 is 13 amino acids. After removal of 6 bases from V and 7 bases from J, the junction contained 7 bases not matched to a gene.

This rearrangement joins TRBV9 to TRBJ1-3, with D possibly TRBD1 on 5 matching bases. CDR1 is SGDLS, CDR2 YYNGEE, per germline. Trimming left V 0 bases short and J 2 bases short, with 9 bases between. This CDR3 contains 15 residues. The CDR3 region has the DNA TGTGCCAGCAGCGTAGAGGGGCAGCCTGGAAACACCATATATTTT. This codes for CASSVEGQPGNTIYF.

This clonotype was picked up a small number of times. The V call is TRBV5-4, the J call TRBJ2-5; 7 bases match TRBD1. CDR1 and CDR2 (germline): SGHNT, YYREEE (reference sequence). There are 16 residues in the CDR3. Germline trimming cut 2 bases from V and 5 bases from J; bases unmatched to any gene: 12. For the CDR3, the DNA is TGTGCCAGCAGCTTTGGTACAGGGGTAATTAGGGAGACCCAGTACTTC. It yields the protein CASSFGTGVIRETQYF.

The V gene is TRBV28, the J gene TRBJ1-5; D not resolved. The ends were cut back, 6 bases at V and 0 bases at J, with 12 bases in the middle. This CDR3 is built from 15 residues. Germline V gene sequence: CDR1 MDHEN, CDR2 SYDVKM. The CDR3 nucleotides read TGTGCCAGCAGCTTACTCCGCTATAGCAATCAGCCCCAGCATTTT. Its translation: CASSLLRYSNQPQHF.

This clonotype was recorded many times. The chain uses TRBV7-2 and TRBJ1-5; D not certain. Trimming removed 0 bases at V and 3 bases at J, with 9 bases between. The length of the CDR3 is 15 residues. The germline CDR1 and CDR2 sequences are SGHTA and FQGNSA. DNA for the CDR3: TGTGCCAGCAGCTTAGCATGGGCCCCCAATCAGCCCCAGCATTTT. Its translation is CASSLAWAPNQPQHF.

This clonotype was counted a few times. The rearrangement uses TRBV24-1 and TRBJ2-1, with 11 bases aligning to TRBD2. The V gene end was trimmed by 2 bases and the J gene end by 3 bases; junction bases not matched to a gene: 5. The germline gives CDR1 KGHDR, CDR2 SFDVKD. CDR3 length: 17 residues. In DNA form, the CDR3 reads TGTGCCACCAGTGATTCGGGGACTAGCGGAAACTACAATGAGCAGTTCTTC. This gives the protein CATSDSGTSGNYNEQFF.

This clonotype has a count of ten or more. The V gene is TRBV7-2, the J gene TRBJ2-5; tentative D call: TRBD2 (5 bases). This CDR3 has 15 amino acids. Germline assignment: CDR1 SGHTA and CDR2 FQGNSA. The V end was cut by 7 bases, the J end by 1 base, with 16 bases between. CDR3 in amino acids: CASTGLSIRQETQYF. CDR3 nucleotides: TGTGCCAGCACCGGACTCTCCATCCGCCAAGAGACCCAGTACTTC.

This clonotype has more than one count but fewer than ten. The chain combines TRBV20-1 with TRBJ2-3; 9 positions match TRBD2. CDR1 DFQATT and CDR2 SNEGSKA come from the germline V gene (reference sequence). After removal of 6 bases from V and 5 bases from J, the junction contained 9 bases not matched to a gene. This CDR3 spans 14 amino acids. CDR3 sequence reads: CSAPAGGPQDTQYF. In nucleotides, the CDR3 is TGCAGTGCCCCAGCGGGAGGCCCACAAGATACGCAGTATTTT.

This sequence joins TRBV4-1 and TRBJ1-2; 8 bases agree with TRBD1. Trimming at V came to 6 bases and at J to 4 bases, leaving 10 bases not matched to a gene. Per the germline V gene, CDR1 is MGHRA and CDR2 is YSYEKL. The CDR3 extends over 15 amino acids. CDR3 loop: CASSKDRVGTYGYTF. CDR3 in DNA: TGCGCCAGCAGTAAGGACAGGGTGGGGACCTATGGCTACACCTTC.

This clonotype occurred many times. The chain carries TRBV7-2 and TRBJ1-1, with no clear D. Between the trimmed V and J ends, which lost 1 base and 8 bases, there was a span of 14 bases. This CDR3 contains 14 residues. Germline V gives CDR1 SGHTA, CDR2 FQGNSA. In DNA form, the CDR3 reads TGTGCCAGCAGCTTAGGCGCCCAACAGAGCGAAGCTTTCTTT. Encoded protein: CASSLGAQQSEAFF.

The sample holds many counts of this clonotype. The chain is built from TRBV7-2 and TRBJ2-1, with TRBD1 matching over 8 bases. The CDR3 runs to 15 residues. The V gene end was trimmed by 6 bases and the J gene end by 4 bases; junction bases not matched to a gene: 8. Germline V gene sequence: CDR1 SGHTA, CDR2 FQGNSA. CDR3 DNA: TGTGCCAGCAGTCTTGCAGGGGACAGGTACAATGAGCAGTTCTTC. Its translation is CASSLAGDRYNEQFF.

This clonotype was recorded many times. The chain combines TRBV28 with TRBJ2-7; 7 bases line up with TRBD2. Germline V gene sequence: CDR1 MDHEN, CDR2 SYDVKM. V dropped 6 bases and J dropped 2; count of bases not matched to a gene: 7. The CDR3 totals 14 residues. The CDR3 region has the DNA TGTGCCAGCAGCGAATTAGCGGGCGCCTACGAGCAGTACTTC. Protein: CASSELAGAYEQYF.

V usage is TRBV7-6 and J usage is TRBJ2-7, with 7 bases lining up with TRBD1. Germline V gene lookup returns CDR1 SGHVS and CDR2 FNYEAQ. This CDR3 contains 14 residues. The junction had 8 bases not matched to a gene; V was cut back by 5 bases and J by 4 bases. For the CDR3, the DNA is TGTGCCAGCAGCCACAGGACAGGTCCATACGAGCAGTACGTC. Translation gives CASSHRTGPYEQYV.

This chain connects TRBV7-8 to TRBJ2-7; tentative D call: TRBD2 (5 bases). V lost 6 bases and J lost 4, with 16 bases in between. The germline V gene has CDR1 SGHVS and CDR2 FQNEAQ. The CDR3 sequence is 14 residues long. CDR3 loop: CASSNLGSAYEQYV. Written as DNA, the CDR3 is TGTGCCAGCAGTAATTTAGGGAGTGCGTACGAGCAGTACGTC.

CDR3 region: CASSQVGQHEQYF. DNA for the CDR3: TGCGCCAGCAGCCAAGTAGGACAGCACGAGCAGTACTTC. V gene TRBV4-1 combines with J gene TRBJ2-7, with D possibly TRBD1 on 6 matching bases. The germline V gene encodes CDR1 MGHRA and CDR2 YSYEKL. The CDR3 covers 13 residues. Trimming took off 1 base at V and 5 bases at J, with 9 bases between the two ends.

J is TRBJ2-7 and V is TRBV7-2, with 9 bases aligning to TRBD2. The CDR3 contains 16 residues. In germline, CDR1 is SGHTA, CDR2 FQGNSA. J gave up 7 bases and V 2 bases, and 12 bases lay outside the gene matches. The CDR3 sequence: CASSLSLSGRGGEQYF. The CDR3 region has the DNA TGTGCCAGCAGCTTATCCCTTAGCGGGAGAGGGGGGGAGCAGTACTTC.

This chain joins TRBV7-9 and TRBJ1-1; the D is unclear. This CDR3 contains 13 residues. The V gene's germline CDR1 is SEHNR and CDR2 FQNEAQ (reference sequence). V gave up 5 bases and J gave up 5 bases, with 12 bases separating them. The CDR3 region is CASSGEHVTEAFF. The CDR3 region has the DNA TGTGCCAGCAGCGGGGAGCACGTAACTGAAGCTTTCTTT.

This clonotype showed up just a few times. The chain links TRBV15 to TRBJ1-2; D remains ambiguous. V gave up 5 bases and J gave up 5 bases, with 6 bases separating them. Germline values: CDR1 LNHNV, CDR2 YYDKDF (reference sequence). The CDR3 has 11 residues. This chain's CDR3 is CATSQGYGYTF. The CDR3 bases are TGTGCCACCAGCCAAGGGTATGGCTACACCTTC.

The table lists this clonotype with a few counts. This CDR3 is CAISSSRGTASNEKLFF. The CDR3 DNA sequence: TGTGCCATCAGTTCCTCCAGGGGGACAGCTTCTAATGAAAAACTGTTTTTT. This sequence joins TRBV10-3 and TRBJ1-4; 7 bases are shared with TRBD1. This CDR3 is 17 amino acids long. V was clipped by 5 bases and J by 3 bases; unmatched bases: 12. Germline V lookup: CDR1 ENHRY, CDR2 SYGVKD.

V usage is TRBV28 and J usage is TRBJ1-2, with TRBD1 matching 9 bases. CDR3 length equals 15 residues. CDR1 MDHEN and CDR2 SYDVKM come from the germline V gene. V lost 5 bases and J lost 3; bases outside the gene matches: 7. The CDR3 sequence is CASSAPGQGDYGYTF. The CDR3 DNA follows: TGTGCCAGCAGTGCACCGGGACAGGGCGACTATGGCTACACCTTC.

The rearrangement uses TRBV20-1 and TRBJ2-5; 11 nucleotides line up with TRBD2. The CDR3 extends over 12 amino acids. The V gene's germline CDR1 is DFQATT and CDR2 SNEGSKA (reference sequence). The V and J ends lost 3 bases and 8 bases, in that order; junction bases with no gene match: 2. The DNA of the CDR3 is TGCAGTGCTAGGACTAGCGGGGACACCCAGTACTTC. Encoded protein: CSARTSGDTQYF.

This clonotype was seen a few times. The chain carries TRBV20-1 and TRBJ2-1; D is undetermined. V lost 3 bases to trimming and J lost 0 bases, with 3 bases between them. The CDR3 is 12 residues long. The germline V gene encodes CDR1 DFQATT and CDR2 SNEGSKA (reference sequence). Here the CDR3 DNA reads TGCAGTGCTAGGCCCTCCTACAATGAGCAGTTCTTC. Translation gives CSARPSYNEQFF.

The genes are TRBV7-6 and TRBJ2-1; 15 nucleotides align to TRBD2. Germline loops: CDR1 SGHVS, CDR2 FNYEAQ. The CDR3 spans 16 residues. The V and J ends lost 2 bases and 6 bases, in that order; junction bases with no gene match: 2. CDR3 region: CASSLKGLAGGNEQFF. Here the CDR3 DNA reads TGTGCCAGCAGCTTAAAGGGACTAGCGGGGGGCAATGAGCAGTTCTTC.

This clonotype was picked up a small number of times. This chain joins TRBV29-1 and TRBJ1-1, with D perhaps TRBD1 (5 bases). The CDR3 runs 15 residues. Germline CDR1 and CDR2: SQVTM and ANQGSEA. V lost 5 bases and J 4 bases, leaving 20 bases between the germline ends. The CDR3 sequence is CSVPVSGESGTEAFF. CDR3 sequence (DNA): TGCAGCGTTCCGGTCTCGGGGGAGTCGGGCACTGAAGCTTTCTTT.

The rearrangement links TRBV6-2 or TRBV6-3 to TRBJ2-3; 7 nucleotides match TRBD2. The CDR3 extends over 15 amino acids. Germline V CDR1 and CDR2: MNHEY, SVGEGT. V lost 1 base to trimming and J lost 2 bases; unmatched junction nucleotides: 3. The chain's CDR3 is CASSYWAGDTDTQYF. CDR3 coding DNA: TGTGCCAGCAGTTACTGGGCGGGGGACACAGATACGCAGTATTTT.

This clonotype showed up just a few times. The chain recombines TRBV6-5 with TRBJ1-2; the D is unclear. V lost 0 bases, J lost 8 bases, and 13 bases lay in between. CDR3 length: 14 residues. Per the germline V gene, CDR1 is MNHEY and CDR2 is SVGAGI. CDR3 coding DNA: TGTGCCAGCAGTTACTCGATCAGCATCGGGGGCTACACCTTC. Translation gives CASSYSISIGGYTF.

This clonotype has just a few counts. The chain links TRBV5-5 to TRBJ2-7, with 7 bases that match TRBD1. This CDR3 region has 15 residues. The V segment lost 1 base and the J segment 2 bases; nucleotides outside the gene matches: 6. Germline V lookup: CDR1 SGHKS, CDR2 YYEKEE (reference sequence). CDR3 sequence (DNA): TGTGCCAGCAGCTTGTCCGGGACAGCGGCCTACGAGCAGTACTTC. Its translation is CASSLSGTAAYEQYF.